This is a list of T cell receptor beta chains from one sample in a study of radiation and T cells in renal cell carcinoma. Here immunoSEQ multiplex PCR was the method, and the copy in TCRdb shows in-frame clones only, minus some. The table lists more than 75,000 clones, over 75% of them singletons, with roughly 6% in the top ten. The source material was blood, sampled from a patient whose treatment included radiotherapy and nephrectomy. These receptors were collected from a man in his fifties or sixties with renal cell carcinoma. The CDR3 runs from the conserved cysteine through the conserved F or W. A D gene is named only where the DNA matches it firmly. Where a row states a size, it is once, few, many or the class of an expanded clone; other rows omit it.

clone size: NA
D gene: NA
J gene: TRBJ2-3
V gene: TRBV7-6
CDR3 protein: CASSRTFVDTQYF
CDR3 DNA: TGTGCCAGCAGTCGGACCTTTGTAGATACGCAGTATTTT

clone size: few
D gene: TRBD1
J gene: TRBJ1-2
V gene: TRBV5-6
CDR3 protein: CASSVDRGRDGYTF
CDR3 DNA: TGTGCCAGCAGCGTCGACAGGGGGCGAGATGGCTACACCTTC

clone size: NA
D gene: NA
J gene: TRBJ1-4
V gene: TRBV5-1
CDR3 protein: CASSLTGLEEKLFF
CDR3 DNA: TGCGCCAGCAGCTTAACAGGGTTGGAAGAAAAACTGTTTTTT

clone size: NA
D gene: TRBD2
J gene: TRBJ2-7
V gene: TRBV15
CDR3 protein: CATSRVGGSLDYEQYF
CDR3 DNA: TGTGCCACCAGCAGAGTTGGCGGGAGCTTAGACTACGAGCAGTACTTC

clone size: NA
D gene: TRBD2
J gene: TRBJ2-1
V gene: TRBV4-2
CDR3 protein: CASSRSGEDNEQFF
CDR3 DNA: TGTGCCAGCAGCCGTAGCGGGGAAGACAATGAGCAGTTCTTC

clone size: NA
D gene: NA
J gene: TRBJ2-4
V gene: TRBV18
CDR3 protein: CASSPAAKNIQYF
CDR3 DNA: TGTGCCAGCTCACCGGCAGCCAAAAACATTCAGTACTTC

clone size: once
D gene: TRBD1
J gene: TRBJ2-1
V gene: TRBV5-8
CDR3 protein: CASSSRQGAYDEQFF
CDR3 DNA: TGTGCCAGCAGTAGTAGACAGGGGGCATATGATGAGCAGTTCTTC

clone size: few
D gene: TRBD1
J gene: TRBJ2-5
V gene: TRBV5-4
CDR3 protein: CASSLGTGGKTQYF
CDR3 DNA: TGTGCCAGCAGCCTAGGGACAGGGGGAAAGACCCAGTACTTC

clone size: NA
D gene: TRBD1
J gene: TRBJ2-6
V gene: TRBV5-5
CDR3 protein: CASSRDRVSGANVLTF
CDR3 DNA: TGTGCCAGCAGCCGGGACAGGGTTTCTGGGGCCAACGTCCTGACTTTC

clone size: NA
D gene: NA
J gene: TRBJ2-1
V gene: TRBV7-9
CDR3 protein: CASSLQGRTIYNEQFF
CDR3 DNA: TGTGCCAGCAGCTTACAGGGACGTACTATCTACAATGAGCAGTTCTTC

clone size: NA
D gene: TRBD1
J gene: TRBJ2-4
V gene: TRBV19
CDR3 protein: CASRTGVSVDIQYF
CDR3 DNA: TGTGCCAGTAGGACAGGGGTGAGCGTTGACATTCAGTACTTC

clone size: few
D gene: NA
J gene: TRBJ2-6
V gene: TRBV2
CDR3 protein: CASTWDGRSGANVLTF
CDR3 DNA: TGTGCCAGCACCTGGGACGGGCGCTCTGGGGCCAACGTCCTGACTTTC

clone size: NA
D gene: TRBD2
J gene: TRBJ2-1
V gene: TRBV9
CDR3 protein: CASSAGTSGSYEQFF
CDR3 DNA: TGTGCCAGCAGCGCGGGGACTAGCGGGAGCTATGAGCAGTTCTTC

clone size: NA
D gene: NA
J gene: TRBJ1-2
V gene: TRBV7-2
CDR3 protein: CASSLSYANYGYTF
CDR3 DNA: TGTGCCAGCAGCTTATCTTACGCTAACTATGGCTACACCTTC

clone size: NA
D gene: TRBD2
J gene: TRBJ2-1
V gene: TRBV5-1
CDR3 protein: CASSLAQVTGTSGRNEQFF
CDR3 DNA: TGCGCCAGCAGCTTGGCCCAAGTAACCGGGACTAGCGGGAGGAATGAGCAGTTCTTC

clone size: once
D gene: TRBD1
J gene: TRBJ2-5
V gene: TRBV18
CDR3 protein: CASSSGQGRIETQYF
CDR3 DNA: TGTGCCAGCTCATCGGGACAGGGAAGGATTGAGACCCAGTACTTC

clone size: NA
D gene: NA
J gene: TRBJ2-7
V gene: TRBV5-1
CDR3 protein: CASSSDTTYEQYF
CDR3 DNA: TGCGCCAGCAGTTCGGACACCACTTACGAGCAGTACTTC

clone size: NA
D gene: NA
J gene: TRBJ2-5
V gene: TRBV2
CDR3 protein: CASSFAYQETQYF
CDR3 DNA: TGTGCCAGCAGTTTCGCCTACCAAGAGACCCAGTACTTC

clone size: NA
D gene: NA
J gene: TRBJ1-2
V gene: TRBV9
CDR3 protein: CASSVEQGEGYTF
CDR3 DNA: TGTGCCAGCAGCGTAGAGCAGGGAGAGGGCTACACCTTC

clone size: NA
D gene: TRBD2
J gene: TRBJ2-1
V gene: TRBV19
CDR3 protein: CASTSGTSVSYNEQFF
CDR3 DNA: TGTGCCAGTACCTCCGGGACTAGCGTCTCCTACAATGAGCAGTTCTTC

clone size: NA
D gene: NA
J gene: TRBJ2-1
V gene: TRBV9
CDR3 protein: CASSVDPVRAEQFF
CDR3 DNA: TGTGCCAGCAGCGTAGACCCGGTCAGAGCCGAGCAGTTCTTC

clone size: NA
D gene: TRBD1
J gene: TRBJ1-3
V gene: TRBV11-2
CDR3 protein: CASSGDSLSGNTIYF
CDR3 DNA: TGTGCCAGCAGCGGGGACAGTCTTTCTGGAAACACCATATATTTT

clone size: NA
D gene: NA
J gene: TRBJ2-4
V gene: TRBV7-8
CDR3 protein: CASSLGGTQDIQYF
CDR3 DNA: TGTGCCAGCAGCTTAGGAGGGACACAGGACATTCAGTACTTC

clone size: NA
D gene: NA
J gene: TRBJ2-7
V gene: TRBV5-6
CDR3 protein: CASSLGDEQYF
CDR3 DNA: TGTGCCAGCAGCTTGGGGGACGAGCAGTACTTC

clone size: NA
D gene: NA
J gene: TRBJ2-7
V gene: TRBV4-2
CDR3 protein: CASSHSNERKYEQYF
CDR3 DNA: TGTGCCAGCAGCCACTCCAATGAGAGGAAATACGAGCAGTACTTC

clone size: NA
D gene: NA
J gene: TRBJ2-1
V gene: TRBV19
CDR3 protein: CASSIPGYEQFF
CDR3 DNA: TGTGCCAGTAGTATCCCAGGGTATGAGCAGTTCTTC

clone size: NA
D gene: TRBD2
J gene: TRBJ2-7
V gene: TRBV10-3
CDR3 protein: CAISDSKTSVLSYEQYF
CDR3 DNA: TGTGCCATCAGTGACTCAAAGACTAGCGTGCTATCCTACGAGCAGTACTTC

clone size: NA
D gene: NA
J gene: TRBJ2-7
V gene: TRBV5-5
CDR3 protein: CASSSDRTSYEQYF
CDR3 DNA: TGTGCCAGCAGCTCCGACAGGACGAGCTACGAGCAGTACTTC

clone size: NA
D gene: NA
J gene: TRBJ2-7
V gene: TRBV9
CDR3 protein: CASSPRRGSEYEQYF
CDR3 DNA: TGTGCCAGCAGCCCGCGGCGGGGATCTGAGTACGAGCAGTACTTC

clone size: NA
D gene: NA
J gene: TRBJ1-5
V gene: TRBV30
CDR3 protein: CAWSVGTQPQHF
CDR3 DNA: TGTGCCTGGAGTGTAGGAACACAACCCCAGCATTTT

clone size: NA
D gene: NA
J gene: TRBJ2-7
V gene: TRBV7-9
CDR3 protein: CASSLRLSGSYEQYF
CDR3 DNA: TGTGCCAGCAGCCTACGACTCTCGGGCTCCTACGAGCAGTACTTC

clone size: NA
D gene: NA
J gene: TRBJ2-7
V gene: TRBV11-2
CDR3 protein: CASSFGSSYEQYF
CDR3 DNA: TGTGCCAGCAGCTTCGGGTCGTCCTACGAGCAGTACTTC

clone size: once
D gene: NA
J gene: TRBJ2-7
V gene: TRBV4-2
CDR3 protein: CASSQDVKTADEQYF
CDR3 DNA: TGTGCCAGCAGCCAAGATGTCAAGACTGCGGACGAGCAGTACTTC

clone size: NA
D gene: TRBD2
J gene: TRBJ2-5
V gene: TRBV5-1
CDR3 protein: CASSLNSNWGLAGGIETQYF
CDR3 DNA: TGCGCCAGCAGCTTGAACTCGAATTGGGGACTAGCGGGAGGTATAGAGACCCAGTACTTC

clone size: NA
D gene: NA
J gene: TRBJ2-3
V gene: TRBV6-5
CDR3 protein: CASSPTGHGTDTQYF
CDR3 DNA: TGTGCCAGCAGTCCCACGGGACACGGCACAGATACGCAGTATTTT

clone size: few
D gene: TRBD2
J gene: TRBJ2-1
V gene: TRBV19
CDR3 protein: CASSRWTSGQNEQFF
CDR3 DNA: TGTGCCAGTAGTAGATGGACTAGCGGGCAGAATGAGCAGTTCTTC

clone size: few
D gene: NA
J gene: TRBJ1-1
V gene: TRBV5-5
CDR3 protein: CASSLNILTEAFF
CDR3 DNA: TGTGCCAGCAGCTTGAACATCCTAACTGAAGCTTTCTTT

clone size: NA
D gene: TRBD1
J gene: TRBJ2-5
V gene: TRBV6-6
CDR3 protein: CASSSTGTGGRKTQYF
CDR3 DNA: TGTGCCAGCAGTTCGACCGGGACAGGGGGCAGGAAGACCCAGTACTTC

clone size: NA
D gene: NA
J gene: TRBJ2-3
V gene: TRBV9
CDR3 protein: CASSVAGLITDTQYF
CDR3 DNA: TGTGCCAGCAGCGTAGCGGGACTCATCACAGATACGCAGTATTTT

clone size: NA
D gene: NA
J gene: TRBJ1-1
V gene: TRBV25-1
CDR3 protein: CASSKQDLGSPEAFF
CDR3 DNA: TGTGCCAGCAGTAAACAGGACCTAGGGTCCCCCGAAGCTTTCTTT

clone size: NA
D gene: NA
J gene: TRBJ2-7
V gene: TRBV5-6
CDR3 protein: CASSLVGGEQYF
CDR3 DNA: TGTGCCAGCAGCTTGGTAGGGGGCGAGCAGTACTTC

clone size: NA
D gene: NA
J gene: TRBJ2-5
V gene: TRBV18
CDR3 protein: CASSLDWGETQYF
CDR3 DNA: TGTGCCAGCTCCCTCGACTGGGGGGAGACCCAGTACTTC

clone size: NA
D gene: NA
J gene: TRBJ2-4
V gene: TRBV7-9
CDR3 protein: CASSLSQNIQYF
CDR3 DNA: TGTGCCAGCAGCTTATCCCAGAACATTCAGTACTTC

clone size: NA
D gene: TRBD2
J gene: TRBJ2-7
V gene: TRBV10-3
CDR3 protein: CATKRLAGDEQYF
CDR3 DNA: TGTGCCACTAAGCGCCTAGCGGGAGACGAGCAGTACTTC

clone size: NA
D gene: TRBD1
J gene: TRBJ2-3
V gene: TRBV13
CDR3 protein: CASSSDREWDTQYF
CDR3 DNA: TGTGCCAGCAGCTCGGACAGGGAATGGGATACGCAGTATTTT

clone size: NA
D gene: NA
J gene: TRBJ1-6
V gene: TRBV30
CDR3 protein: CAWKSTGVNSPLHF
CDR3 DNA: TGTGCCTGGAAGTCTACAGGAGTGAATTCACCCCTCCACTTT

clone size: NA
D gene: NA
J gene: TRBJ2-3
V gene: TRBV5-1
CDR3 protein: CASSFGPTDTQYF
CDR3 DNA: TGCGCCAGCAGCTTTGGCCCCACAGATACGCAGTATTTT